These 21 T cell receptor beta chains share one sample of origin, sequenced in a study of blood T cell repertoires in COVID-19. The repertoire was sequenced with immunoSEQ multiplex PCR; TCRdb's copy has only in-frame clones and lacks some. The sample records 150,000 to 200,000 clones, 86% being singletons. The sample comprised peripheral blood. The receptors stem from a man aged 18 to 30 with acute or convalescent COVID-19.

This clone occurred once. This chain connects TRBV7-2 to TRBJ2-3; a possible D gene is TRBD1 (5 bases). V was cut by 3 bases and J by 0 bases, with 7 bases left in between. The CDR3 is 14 residues long. Germline CDR1 and CDR2: SGHTA and FQGNSA. CDR3 sequence reads: CASSLGHSTDTQYF. The CDR3 bases are TGTGCCAGCAGCTTGGGGCACAGCACAGATACGCAGTATTTT.

The genes are TRBV5-4 and TRBJ2-4, with a possible D match to TRBD1 (7 bases). The ends were cut back, 6 bases at V and 2 bases at J, with 15 bases in the middle. Germline V gene data show CDR1 as SGHNT and CDR2 as YYREEE (reference sequence). The CDR3 runs to 15 residues. Here the CDR3 reads CASKEAGGTKNIQYF. The CDR3 DNA reads as TGTGCCAGCAAGGAGGCAGGGGGGACCAAAAACATTCAGTACTTC.

The gene calls are TRBV5-6 and TRBJ2-7, with D maybe TRBD2 (5 bases). V gave up 5 bases and J gave up 1 base, with 16 bases separating them. This CDR3 region has 15 residues. Germline CDR1 reads SGHDT; CDR2 reads YYEEEE. The CDR3 reads CASSRPGSGSYEQYV. The CDR3 bases are TGTGCCAGCAGTAGGCCGGGGAGTGGTTCCTACGAGCAGTACGTC.

The chain has TRBV6-6 and TRBJ2-7; tentatively, D is TRBD1 (6 bases). CDR3 length: 14 residues. Germline V gene data show CDR1 as MNHNY and CDR2 as SVGAGI (reference sequence). Trimming left V 0 bases short and J 3 bases short, with 9 bases between. This chain's CDR3 is CASSYSRQVYEQYV. DNA of the CDR3: TGTGCCAGCAGTTACTCGAGACAGGTCTACGAGCAGTACGTC.

The J gene is TRBJ1-1, the V gene TRBV15, with D maybe TRBD1 (6 bases). V was shortened by 5 bases and J by 5 bases, with 18 bases between the two germline ends. The CDR3 loop spans 15 amino acids. Per germline, CDR1 LNHNV and CDR2 YYDKDF (reference sequence). The CDR3 is CATSSYRGGGTEAFF. The CDR3 DNA sequence: TGTGCCACCAGCTCATATCGTGGGGGCGGGACTGAAGCTTTCTTT.

For the CDR3, the DNA is TGTGCCAGCAGTTTAAGCGGGGCCTTTTACCAAGAGACCCAGTACTTC. Translation gives CASSLSGAFYQETQYF. This chain links TRBV13 with TRBJ2-5, with 7 positions matching TRBD2. Germline V lookup: CDR1 PRHDT, CDR2 FYEKMQ (reference sequence). Trimming removed 6 bases from V and 0 bases from J; junction bases left unmatched: 10. The CDR3 spans 16 residues.

V is TRBV5-1 and J is TRBJ1-1, with TRBD1 as a possible D gene (5 bases). This CDR3 comprises 15 residues. Germline lookup yields CDR1 SGHRS and CDR2 YFSETQ. V lost 2 bases to trimming and J lost 3 bases, with 14 bases between them. This chain's CDR3 is CASSFLGREDTEAFF. CDR3 coding DNA: TGCGCCAGCAGCTTCTTGGGGCGTGAAGACACTGAAGCTTTCTTT.

This chain connects TRBV11-2 to TRBJ2-2, with 8 bases lining up with TRBD2. V lost 3 bases, J lost 6 bases, and 12 bases stayed unmatched. This CDR3 is 17 amino acids long. The germline CDR1 and CDR2 sequences are SGHAT and FQNNGV. The CDR3 DNA sequence: TGTGCCAGCAGCTTCGAATCGGCGGGGGGTTGGCCCGGGGAGCTGTTTTTT. It translates to CASSFESAGGWPGELFF.

The chain is built from TRBV6-6 and TRBJ2-7; 7 bases agree with TRBD1. The V gene end was trimmed by 6 bases and the J gene end by 3 bases; junction bases not matched to a gene: 8. Germline values: CDR1 MNHNY, CDR2 SVGAGI (reference sequence). This CDR3 is 14 amino acids long. Here the CDR3 DNA reads TGTGCCAGCAGGCCAGTGAACAGGGGCTACGAGCAGTACTTC. Amino acids: CASRPVNRGYEQYF.

This rearrangement joins TRBV19 to TRBJ1-5, with TRBD1 as a possible D gene (6 bases). Trimming took off 1 base at V and 7 bases at J, with 14 bases between the two ends. The CDR3 totals 15 residues. The germline gives CDR1 LNHDA, CDR2 SQIVND (reference sequence). CDR3 amino acids: CASSIGGGGLQPQHF. The CDR3 nucleotides read TGTGCCAGTAGTATAGGGGGAGGGGGACTGCAGCCCCAGCATTTT. The full variable domain, rest sourced from reference TRBV19 and TRBJ1-5, is DGGITQSPKYLFRKEGQNVTLSCEQNLNHDAMYWYRQDPGQGLRLIYYSQIVNDFQKGDIAEGYSVSREKKESFPLTVTSAQKNPTAFYLCASSIGGGGLQPQHFGDGTRLSIL.

For the CDR3, the DNA is TGTGCCAGCAGCCAACAACTCCGGGACAGTCGGTATGGCTACACCTTC. Protein product: CASSQQLRDSRYGYTF. The chain recombines TRBV3-1 (or the pseudogene TRBV3-2) with TRBJ1-2; 7 bases fit TRBD1. V lost 2 bases, J lost 5 bases, and 11 bases stayed unmatched. The CDR3 loop spans 16 amino acids. The germline CDR1 and CDR2 sequences are LGHDT and YNNKEL (reference sequence).

CDR3 loop: CASSTYGRGNSGANVLTF. The CDR3 coding sequence is TGTGCCAGCAGTACGTATGGCAGGGGGAACTCTGGGGCCAACGTCCTGACTTTC. This rearrangement joins TRBV11-2 to TRBJ2-6, with TRBD1 matching 7 bases. With 6 bases clipped from V and 0 bases from J, the junction kept 11 bases outside the gene matches. The germline gives CDR1 SGHAT, CDR2 FQNNGV. The CDR3 covers 18 residues.

This chain links TRBV10-3 with TRBJ2-7; 11 bases are a match to TRBD2. The trim removed 6 bases at V and 3 bases at J, leaving 7 bases unmatched. The CDR3 loop spans 15 amino acids. Germline V gives CDR1 ENHRY, CDR2 SYGVKD. The CDR3 DNA follows: TGTGCCATCAGGCTAGCGGGGGGCCCATTCTACGAGCAGTACTTC. This codes for CAIRLAGGPFYEQYF.

This chain uses TRBV14 with TRBJ1-4, with 8 bases lining up with TRBD1. V lost 0 bases, J lost 7 bases, and 4 bases stayed unmatched. This CDR3 comprises 15 residues. Germline loops: CDR1 SGHDN, CDR2 FVKESK. CDR3 sequence reads: CASSQDAGGFEKLFF. The CDR3 DNA reads TGTGCCAGCAGCCAAGATGCAGGGGGCTTTGAAAAACTGTTTTTT.

The chain joins TRBV7-2 to TRBJ1-5; D possibly corresponds to TRBD1 (5 bases). This CDR3 region has 13 residues. The ends were cut back, 8 bases at V and 7 bases at J, with 15 bases in the middle. Looked up from germline, CDR1 is SGHTA and CDR2 is FQGNSA. The CDR3 DNA sequence: TGTGCCAGCGGAGTGGCAGGGAAGCAGCCCCAGCATTTT. Its protein product is CASGVAGKQPQHF.

The chain uses TRBV28 and TRBJ2-3; 7 bases are a match to TRBD2. The trim removed 3 bases at V and 7 bases at J, leaving 10 bases unmatched. Germline assignment: CDR1 MDHEN and CDR2 SYDVKM. This CDR3 has 15 amino acids. Here the CDR3 reads CASSFRTGGRNTQYF. CDR3 coding DNA: TGTGCCAGCAGTTTTAGAACGGGGGGACGAAATACGCAGTATTTT.

This clone was counted between two and nine times. This sequence joins TRBV7-2 and TRBJ2-3; D possibly corresponds to TRBD2 (5 bases). The CDR3 contains 16 residues. CDR1 is SGHTA, CDR2 FQGNSA, per germline. Trimming cost V 1 base and J 0 bases, with 11 bases left between them. CDR3 in amino acids: CASSLGVGESTDTQYF. CDR3 nucleotide sequence: TGTGCCAGCAGCTTAGGAGTCGGGGAGAGCACAGATACGCAGTATTTT.

This clone occurred once. The chain links TRBV6-1 to TRBJ2-7; D perhaps matches TRBD1 (5 bases). Germline CDR1 and CDR2: MNHNS and SASEGT. V lost 3 bases and J lost 0, with 9 bases in between. This CDR3 has 14 residues. The CDR3 here is CASSDLDISYEQYV. The CDR3 DNA follows: TGTGCCAGCAGTGACCTGGACATCTCCTACGAGCAGTACGTC.

This chain connects TRBV6-5 to TRBJ2-1; 9 bases match TRBD1. With 10 bases clipped from V and 4 bases from J, the junction kept 8 bases outside the gene matches. The CDR3 is 14 amino acids. Looked up from germline, CDR1 is MNHEY and CDR2 is SVGAGI. The CDR3 loop is CATGNRGHYNEQFF. In DNA form, the CDR3 reads TGTGCCACCGGTAACAGGGGGCATTACAATGAGCAGTTCTTC.

The chain combines TRBV10-3 with TRBJ2-1, with 9 nucleotides matching TRBD2. The J segment lost 1 base and the V segment lost 6 bases, leaving 7 bases of the junction unmatched. Per germline, CDR1 ENHRY and CDR2 SYGVKD. The CDR3 has 16 residues. The CDR3: CAISGSGGGSYNEQFF. CDR3 coding DNA: TGTGCCATCAGCGGTAGCGGGGGAGGGTCCTACAATGAGCAGTTCTTC.

The chain joins TRBV6-5 to TRBJ1-5; TRBD1 matches 8 bases. There are 14 residues in the CDR3. With 6 bases clipped from V and 4 bases from J, the junction kept 5 bases outside the gene matches. Germline loops: CDR1 MNHEY, CDR2 SVGAGI. The CDR3 here is CASSVRQGNQPQHF. The CDR3 DNA is TGTGCCAGCAGCGTCAGACAGGGGAATCAGCCCCAGCATTTT.